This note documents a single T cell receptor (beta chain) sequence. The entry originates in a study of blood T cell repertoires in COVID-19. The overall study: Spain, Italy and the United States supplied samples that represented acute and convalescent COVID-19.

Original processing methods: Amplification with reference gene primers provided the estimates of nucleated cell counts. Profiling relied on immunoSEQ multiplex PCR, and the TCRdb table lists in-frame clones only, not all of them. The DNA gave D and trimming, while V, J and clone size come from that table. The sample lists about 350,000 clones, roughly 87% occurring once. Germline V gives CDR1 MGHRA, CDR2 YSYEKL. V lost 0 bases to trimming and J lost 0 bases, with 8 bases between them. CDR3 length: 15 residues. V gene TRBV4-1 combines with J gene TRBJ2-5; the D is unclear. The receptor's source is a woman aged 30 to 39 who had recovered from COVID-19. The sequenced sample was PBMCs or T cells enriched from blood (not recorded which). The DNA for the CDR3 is TGCGCCAGCAGCCAAGATAACGGGTACCAAGAGACCCAGTACTTC. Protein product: CASSQDNGYQETQYF.